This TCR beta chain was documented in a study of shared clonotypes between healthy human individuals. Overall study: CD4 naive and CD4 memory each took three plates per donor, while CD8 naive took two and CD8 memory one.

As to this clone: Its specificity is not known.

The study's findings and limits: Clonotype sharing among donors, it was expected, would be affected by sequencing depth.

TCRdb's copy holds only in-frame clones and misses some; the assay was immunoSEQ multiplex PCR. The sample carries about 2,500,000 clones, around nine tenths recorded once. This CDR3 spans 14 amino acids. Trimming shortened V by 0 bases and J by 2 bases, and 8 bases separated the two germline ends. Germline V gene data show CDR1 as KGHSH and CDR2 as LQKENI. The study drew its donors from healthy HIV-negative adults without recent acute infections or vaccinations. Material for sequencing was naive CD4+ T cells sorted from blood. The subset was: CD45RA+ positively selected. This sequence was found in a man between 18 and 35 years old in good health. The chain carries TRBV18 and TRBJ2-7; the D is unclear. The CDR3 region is CASSPPQVPYEQYF. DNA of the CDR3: TGTGCCAGCTCACCACCACAAGTTCCCTACGAGCAGTACTTC.